Here is one T cell receptor (beta chain) with its context. The antigen it recognizes is unknown. No much larger clonotype is one base removed from it; base qualities were not supplied. Enrolling through a virtual design, the prospective study's participants ranged in age from roughly 18 to 100 years and lived across 24 United States geographic areas. In the prospective study, participants were assigned to cohorts based on the clinical history participants reported in a screening survey and a study questionnaire. A participant counted as exposed if, within 2 weeks of entering the study, that participant had been in contact with someone who had a PCR-confirmed or clinician-diagnosed COVID-19 case. Each participant in the prospective study had whole blood, serum and a nasopharyngeal or oropharyngeal swab collected by mobile phlebotomists. Over an approximately 2-month period, participants in the prospective study had the option of providing additional blood draws and questionnaires. Blood samples from the prospective study were shipped frozen or at room temperature prior to DNA extraction.

This sample was taken from a study of blood T cell repertoires in COVID-19 (dated by TCRdb to about 2020). In the study overall: Samples from collaborators originated in the United States, Italy and Spain and spanned both the acute and convalescent phases of COVID-19. The prospective study material was composed of cDNA or gDNA derived from T cells, B-cell-depleted T cells, or PBMCs. Subjects who had been exposed to COVID-19, were actively infected with it, or had recovered from it provided the deeply sampled blood TCRbeta repertoires that made up the dataset. The repertoires were released in a freely available public database meant as a resource for research on the immune response to SARS-CoV-2. Samples came from the ongoing ImmuneRACE study (first 160 participants) plus 1,254 subjects from 6 global collaborators. Sample metadata almost always included a de-identified subject ID, COVID-19 status, age in years and sex. Where HLA class I and class II types were available, the types were taken from metadata supplied by the sample provider, not from assay-based typing.

The immunoSEQ Assay, a bias-controlled multiplex PCR, was used to amplify TCRbeta CDR3 regions from genomic DNA. The study's own analysis went as follows. The number of nucleated cells in each sample was estimated by amplification of reference gene primers within the assay. To quantify the absolute abundance of each unique TCRbeta CDR3 rearrangement, sequence reads were collapsed and filtered. Productive Simpson clonality was computed per sample as the square root of Simpson's diversity index over productive rearrangements. Drawn from immuneACCESS, this table holds only the in-frame rearrangements with V and J called that TCRdb kept. Clones are partly lost; checked studies trace under half to an unresolved V gene and leave the rest unexplained. V, J and clone size derive from that table, while D and trimming were established from the DNA sequence. The table for this sample lists about 140,000 clones; approximately 88% of them were counted only once. The top ten clones comprise around 5% of the sample.

What the work shows at the level of the full study, not this receptor alone: How much clinical and demographic metadata was included differed by source and by participant, and the metadata was provided uncurated.

This TCR came from a man aged 65 to 85 who had been exposed to COVID-19. The sequenced material came from PBMCs or T cells enriched from blood (not recorded which).

CDR3 loop: CASSPDRSSTEAFF. The DNA sequence reads TGTGCCAGCAGTCCAGACAGGAGTTCAACTGAAGCTTTCTTT. Here the chain combines TRBV6-5 and TRBJ1-1; the D gene is possibly TRBD1, with 6 bases matching. The germline V gene gives CDR1 as MNHEY and CDR2 as SVGAGI. There are 14 amino acids in the CDR3, from cysteine to phenylalanine inclusive. Left in the record is the CDR3 DNA by itself, 42 bases read in frame from the first base. The V end loses 5 bases and the J end loses 5 bases, and a stretch of 15 bases separates them.